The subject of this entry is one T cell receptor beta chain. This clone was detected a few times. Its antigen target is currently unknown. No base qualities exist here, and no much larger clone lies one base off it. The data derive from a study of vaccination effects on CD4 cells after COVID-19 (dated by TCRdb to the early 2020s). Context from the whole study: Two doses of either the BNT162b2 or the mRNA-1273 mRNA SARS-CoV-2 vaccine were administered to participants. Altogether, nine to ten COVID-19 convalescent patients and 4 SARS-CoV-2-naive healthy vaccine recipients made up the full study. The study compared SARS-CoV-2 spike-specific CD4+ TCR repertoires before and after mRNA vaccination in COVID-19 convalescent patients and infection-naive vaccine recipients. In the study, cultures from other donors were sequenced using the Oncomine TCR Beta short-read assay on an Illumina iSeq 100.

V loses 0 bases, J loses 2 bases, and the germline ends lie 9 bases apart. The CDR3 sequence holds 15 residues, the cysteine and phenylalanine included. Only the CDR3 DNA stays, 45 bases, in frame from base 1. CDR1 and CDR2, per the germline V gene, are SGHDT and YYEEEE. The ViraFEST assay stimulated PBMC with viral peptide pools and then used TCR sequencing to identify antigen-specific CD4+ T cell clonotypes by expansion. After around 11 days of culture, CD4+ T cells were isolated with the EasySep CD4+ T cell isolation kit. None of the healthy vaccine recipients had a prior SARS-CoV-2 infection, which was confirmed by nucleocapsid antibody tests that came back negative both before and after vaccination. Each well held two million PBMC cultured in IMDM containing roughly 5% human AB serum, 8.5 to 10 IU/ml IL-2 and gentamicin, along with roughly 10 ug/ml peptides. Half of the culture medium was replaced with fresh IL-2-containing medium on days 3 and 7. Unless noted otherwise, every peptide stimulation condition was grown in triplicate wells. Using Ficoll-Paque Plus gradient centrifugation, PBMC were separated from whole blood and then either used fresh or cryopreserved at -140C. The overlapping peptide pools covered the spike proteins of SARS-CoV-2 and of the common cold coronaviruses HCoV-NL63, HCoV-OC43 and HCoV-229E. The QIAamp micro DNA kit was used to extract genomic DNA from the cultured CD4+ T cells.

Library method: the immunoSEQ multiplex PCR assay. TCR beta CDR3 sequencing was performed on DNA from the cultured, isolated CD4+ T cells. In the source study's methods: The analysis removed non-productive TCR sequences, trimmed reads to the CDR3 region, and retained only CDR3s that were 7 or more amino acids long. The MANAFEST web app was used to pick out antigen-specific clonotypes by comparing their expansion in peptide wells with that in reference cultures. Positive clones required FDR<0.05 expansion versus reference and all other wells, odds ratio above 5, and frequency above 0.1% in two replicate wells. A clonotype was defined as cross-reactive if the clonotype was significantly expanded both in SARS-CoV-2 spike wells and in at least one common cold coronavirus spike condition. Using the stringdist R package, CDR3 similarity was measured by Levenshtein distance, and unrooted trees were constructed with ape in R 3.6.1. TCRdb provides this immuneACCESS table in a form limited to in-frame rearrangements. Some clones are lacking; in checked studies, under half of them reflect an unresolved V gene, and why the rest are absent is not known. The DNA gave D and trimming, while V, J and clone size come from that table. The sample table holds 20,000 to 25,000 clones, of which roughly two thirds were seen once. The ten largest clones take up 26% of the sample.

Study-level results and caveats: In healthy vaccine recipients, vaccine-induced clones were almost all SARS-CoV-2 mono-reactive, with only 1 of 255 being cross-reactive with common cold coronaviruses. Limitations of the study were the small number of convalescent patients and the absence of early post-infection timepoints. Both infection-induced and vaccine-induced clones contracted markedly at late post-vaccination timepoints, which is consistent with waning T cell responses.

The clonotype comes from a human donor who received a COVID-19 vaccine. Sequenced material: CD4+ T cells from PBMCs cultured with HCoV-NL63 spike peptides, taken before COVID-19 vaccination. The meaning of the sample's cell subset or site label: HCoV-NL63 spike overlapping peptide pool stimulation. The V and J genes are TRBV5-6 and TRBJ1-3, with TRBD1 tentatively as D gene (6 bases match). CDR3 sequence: CASSLAGAPGNTIYF. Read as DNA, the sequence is TGTGCCAGCAGCTTGGCGGGGGCCCCTGGAAACACCATATATTTT.